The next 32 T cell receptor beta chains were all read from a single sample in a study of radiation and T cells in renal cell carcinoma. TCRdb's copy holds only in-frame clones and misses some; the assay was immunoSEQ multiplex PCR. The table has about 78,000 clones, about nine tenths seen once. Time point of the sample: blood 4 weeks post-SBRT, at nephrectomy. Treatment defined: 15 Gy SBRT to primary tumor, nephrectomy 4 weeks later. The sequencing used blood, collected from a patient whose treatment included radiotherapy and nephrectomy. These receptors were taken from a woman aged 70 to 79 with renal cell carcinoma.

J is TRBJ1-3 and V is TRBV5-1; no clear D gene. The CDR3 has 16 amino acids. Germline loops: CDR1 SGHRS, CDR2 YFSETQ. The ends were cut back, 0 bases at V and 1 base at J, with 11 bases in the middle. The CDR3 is CASSLDLVGSGNTIYF. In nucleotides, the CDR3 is TGCGCCAGCAGCTTGGATCTGGTGGGGTCTGGAAACACCATATATTTT.

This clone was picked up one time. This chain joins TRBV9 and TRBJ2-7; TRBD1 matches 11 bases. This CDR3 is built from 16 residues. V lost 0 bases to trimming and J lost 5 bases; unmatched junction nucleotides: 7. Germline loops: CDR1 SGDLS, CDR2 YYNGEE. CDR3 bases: TGTGCCAGCAGCGTAGGGGAAGGACAGGGGGCTAACGAGCAGTACTTC. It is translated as CASSVGEGQGANEQYF.

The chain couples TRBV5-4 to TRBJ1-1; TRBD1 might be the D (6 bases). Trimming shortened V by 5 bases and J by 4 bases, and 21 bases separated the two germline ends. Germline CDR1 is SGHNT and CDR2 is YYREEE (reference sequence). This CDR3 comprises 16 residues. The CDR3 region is CASRPNRGRLVTEAFF. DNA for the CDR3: TGTGCCAGCAGACCGAACCGGGGGCGGTTGGTCACTGAAGCTTTCTTT.

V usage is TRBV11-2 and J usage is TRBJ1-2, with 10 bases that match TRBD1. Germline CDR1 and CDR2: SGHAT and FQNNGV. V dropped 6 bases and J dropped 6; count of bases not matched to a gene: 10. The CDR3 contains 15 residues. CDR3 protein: CASRLMGTGVDGYTF. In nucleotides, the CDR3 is TGTGCCAGCAGACTTATGGGGACAGGGGTGGATGGCTACACCTTC. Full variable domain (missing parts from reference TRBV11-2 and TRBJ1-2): EAGVAQSPRYKIIEKRQSVAFWCNPISGHATLYWYQQILGQGPKLLIQFQNNGVVDDSQLPKDRFSAERLKGVDSTLKIQPAKLEDSAVYLCASRLMGTGVDGYTFGSGTRLTVV.

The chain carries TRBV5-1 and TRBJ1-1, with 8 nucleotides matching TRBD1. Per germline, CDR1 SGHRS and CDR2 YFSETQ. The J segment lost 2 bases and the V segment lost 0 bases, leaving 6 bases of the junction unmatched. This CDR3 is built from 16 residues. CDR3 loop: CASSLVPGGPNTEAFF. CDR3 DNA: TGCGCCAGCAGCTTGGTTCCAGGGGGCCCCAACACTGAAGCTTTCTTT.

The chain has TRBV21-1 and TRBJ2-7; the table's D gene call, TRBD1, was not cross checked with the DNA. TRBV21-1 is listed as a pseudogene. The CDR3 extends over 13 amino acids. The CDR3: CASSKGQFHEQYF. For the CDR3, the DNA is TGTGCCAGCAGCAAAGGACAGTTCCACGAGCAGTACTTC.

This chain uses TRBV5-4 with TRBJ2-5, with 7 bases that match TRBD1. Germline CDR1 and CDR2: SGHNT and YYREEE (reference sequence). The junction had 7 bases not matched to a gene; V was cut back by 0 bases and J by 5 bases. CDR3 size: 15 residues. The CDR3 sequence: CASSLGQGPVETQYF. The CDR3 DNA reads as TGTGCCAGCAGCTTGGGACAGGGCCCTGTGGAGACCCAGTACTTC.

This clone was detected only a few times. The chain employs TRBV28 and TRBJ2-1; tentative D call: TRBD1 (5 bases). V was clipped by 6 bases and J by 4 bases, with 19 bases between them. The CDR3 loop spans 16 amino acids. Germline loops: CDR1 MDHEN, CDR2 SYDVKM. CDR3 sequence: CASSSPTAEAYNEQFF. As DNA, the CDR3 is TGTGCCAGCAGCTCCCCGACAGCAGAAGCTTACAATGAGCAGTTCTTC.

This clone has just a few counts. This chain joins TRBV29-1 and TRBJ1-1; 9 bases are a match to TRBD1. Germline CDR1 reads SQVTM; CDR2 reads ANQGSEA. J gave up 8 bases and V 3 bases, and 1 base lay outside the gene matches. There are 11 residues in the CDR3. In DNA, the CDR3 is TGCAGCGTTGACGGGACAGGGGAAGCTTTCTTT. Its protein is CSVDGTGEAFF.

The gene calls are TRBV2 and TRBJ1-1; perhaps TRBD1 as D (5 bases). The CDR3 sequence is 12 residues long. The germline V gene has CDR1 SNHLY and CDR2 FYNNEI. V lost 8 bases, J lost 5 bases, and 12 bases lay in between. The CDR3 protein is CASGGTLTEAFF. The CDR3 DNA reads TGTGCCAGCGGGGGGACCCTGACTGAAGCTTTCTTT.

In DNA, the CDR3 is TGTGCCAGCAGCTTGAGTCAGGACTATGGCTACACCTTC. Its protein is CASSLSQDYGYTF. This chain uses TRBV5-4 with TRBJ1-2; unclear D gene. The germline V gene encodes CDR1 SGHNT and CDR2 YYREEE (reference sequence). The length of the CDR3 is 13 residues. V lost 1 base, J lost 3 bases, and 7 bases lay in between.

This CDR3 is CSVGRENEKLFF. DNA for the CDR3: TGCAGCGTTGGCAGGGAAAATGAAAAACTGTTTTTT. The chain couples TRBV29-1 to TRBJ1-4, with D possibly TRBD1 on 5 matching bases. This CDR3 is built from 12 residues. Looked up from germline, CDR1 is SQVTM and CDR2 is ANQGSEA. Trimming cost V 4 bases and J 5 bases, with 8 bases left between them.

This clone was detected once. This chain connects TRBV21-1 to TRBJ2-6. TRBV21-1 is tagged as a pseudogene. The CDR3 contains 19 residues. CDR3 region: CASSKGEKKDPTGANVLTF. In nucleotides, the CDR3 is TGTGCCAGCAGCAAAGGGGAAAAAAAGGACCCTACTGGGGCCAACGTCCTGACTTTC.

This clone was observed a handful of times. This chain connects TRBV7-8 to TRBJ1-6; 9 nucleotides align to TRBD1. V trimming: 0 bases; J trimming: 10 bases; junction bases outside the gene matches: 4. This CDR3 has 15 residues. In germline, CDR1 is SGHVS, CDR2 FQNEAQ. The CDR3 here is CASSLATGGWSPLHF. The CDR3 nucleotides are TGTGCCAGCAGCTTAGCGACAGGGGGTTGGTCACCCCTCCACTTT.

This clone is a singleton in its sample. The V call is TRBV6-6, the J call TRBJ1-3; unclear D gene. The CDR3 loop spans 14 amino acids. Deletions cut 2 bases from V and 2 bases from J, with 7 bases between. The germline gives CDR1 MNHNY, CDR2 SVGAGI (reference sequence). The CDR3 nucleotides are TGTGCCAGCAGTTACATGGGGACTGGAAACACCATATATTTT. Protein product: CASSYMGTGNTIYF.

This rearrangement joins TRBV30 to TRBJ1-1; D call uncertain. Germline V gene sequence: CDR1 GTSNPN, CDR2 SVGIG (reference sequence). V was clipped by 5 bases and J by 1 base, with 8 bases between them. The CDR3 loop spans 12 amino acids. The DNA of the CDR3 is TGTGCCTGGTTTCAGAGGAACACTGAAGCTTTCTTT. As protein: CAWFQRNTEAFF.

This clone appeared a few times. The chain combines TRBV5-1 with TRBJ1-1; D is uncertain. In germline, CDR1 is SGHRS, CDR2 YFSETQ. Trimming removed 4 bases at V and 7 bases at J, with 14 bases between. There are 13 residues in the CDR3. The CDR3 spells CASSPPSGNEAFF. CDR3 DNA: TGCGCCAGCAGCCCCCCGTCGGGGAATGAAGCTTTCTTT.

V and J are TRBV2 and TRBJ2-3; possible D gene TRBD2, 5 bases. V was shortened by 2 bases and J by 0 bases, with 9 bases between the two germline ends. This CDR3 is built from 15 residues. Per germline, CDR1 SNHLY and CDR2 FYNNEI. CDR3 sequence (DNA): TGTGCCAGCAGTGAAAACGGGGATAGCACAGATACGCAGTATTTT. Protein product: CASSENGDSTDTQYF. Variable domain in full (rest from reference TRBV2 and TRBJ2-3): EPEVTQTPSHQVTQMGQEVILRCVPISNHLYFYWYRQILGQKVEFLVSFYNNEISEKSEIFDDQFSVERPDGSNFTLKIRSTKLEDSAMYFCASSENGDSTDTQYFGPGTRLTVL.

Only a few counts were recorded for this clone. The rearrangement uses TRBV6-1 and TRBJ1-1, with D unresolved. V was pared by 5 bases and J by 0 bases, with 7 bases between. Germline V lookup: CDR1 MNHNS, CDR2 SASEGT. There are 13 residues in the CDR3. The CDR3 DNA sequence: TGTGCCAGCAGTTTCCGTTTGAACACTGAAGCTTTCTTT. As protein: CASSFRLNTEAFF.

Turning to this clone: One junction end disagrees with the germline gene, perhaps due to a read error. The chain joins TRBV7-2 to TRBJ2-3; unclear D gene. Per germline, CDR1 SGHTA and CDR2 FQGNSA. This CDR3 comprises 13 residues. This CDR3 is CAGSPRMTDTQYF. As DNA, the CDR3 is TGTGCCGGCAGCCCTCGTATGACAGATACGCAGTATTTT.

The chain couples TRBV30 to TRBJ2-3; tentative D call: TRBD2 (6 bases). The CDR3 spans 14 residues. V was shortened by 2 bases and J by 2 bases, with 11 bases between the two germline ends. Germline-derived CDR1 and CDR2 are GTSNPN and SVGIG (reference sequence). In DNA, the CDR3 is TGTGCCTGGAGTCCGGGGGTGGCCACAGATACGCAGTATTTT. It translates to CAWSPGVATDTQYF.

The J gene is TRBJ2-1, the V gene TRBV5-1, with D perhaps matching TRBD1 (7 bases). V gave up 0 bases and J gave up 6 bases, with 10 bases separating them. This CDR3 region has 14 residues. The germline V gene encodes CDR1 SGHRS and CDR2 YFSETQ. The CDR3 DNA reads TGCGCCAGCAGCTTGGGGCAGGGGGGCAATGAGCAGTTCTTC. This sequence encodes CASSLGQGGNEQFF.

Written as DNA, the CDR3 is TGTGCCAGCAGCCAGCCGAATTTCTACAATGAGCAGTTCTTC. Its translation: CASSQPNFYNEQFF. V usage is TRBV14 and J usage is TRBJ2-1; no reliable D call. Germline V gives CDR1 SGHDN, CDR2 FVKESK. The CDR3 extends over 14 amino acids. Deletions cut 3 bases from V and 3 bases from J, with 9 bases between.

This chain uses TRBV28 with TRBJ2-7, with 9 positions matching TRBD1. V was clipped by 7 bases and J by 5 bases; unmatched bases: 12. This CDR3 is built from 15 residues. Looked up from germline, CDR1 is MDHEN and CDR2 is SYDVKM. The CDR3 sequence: CASTPSGQGRDEQYF. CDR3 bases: TGTGCCAGCACCCCATCGGGACAGGGACGCGACGAGCAGTACTTC.

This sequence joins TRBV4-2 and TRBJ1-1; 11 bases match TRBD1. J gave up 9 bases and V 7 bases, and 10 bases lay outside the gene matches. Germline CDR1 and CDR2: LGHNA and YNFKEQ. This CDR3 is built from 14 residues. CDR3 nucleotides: TGTGCCAGCAAACCGGGGACAGGGGGTGCGCAAGCTTTCTTT. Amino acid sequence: CASKPGTGGAQAFF.

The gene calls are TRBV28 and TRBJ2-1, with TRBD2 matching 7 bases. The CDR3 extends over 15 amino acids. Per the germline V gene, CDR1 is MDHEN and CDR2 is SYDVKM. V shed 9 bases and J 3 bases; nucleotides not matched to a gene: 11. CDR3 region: CASSLGGGDYNEQFF. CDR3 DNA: TGTGCCAGTTCCTTGGGGGGAGGGGACTACAATGAGCAGTTCTTC.

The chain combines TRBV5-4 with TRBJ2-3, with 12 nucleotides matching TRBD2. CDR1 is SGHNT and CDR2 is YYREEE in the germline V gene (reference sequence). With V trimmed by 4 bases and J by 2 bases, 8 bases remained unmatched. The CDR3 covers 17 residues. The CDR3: CASSLTSGGRVTDTQYF. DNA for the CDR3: TGTGCCAGCAGCCTGACTAGCGGGGGACGAGTCACAGATACGCAGTATTTT.

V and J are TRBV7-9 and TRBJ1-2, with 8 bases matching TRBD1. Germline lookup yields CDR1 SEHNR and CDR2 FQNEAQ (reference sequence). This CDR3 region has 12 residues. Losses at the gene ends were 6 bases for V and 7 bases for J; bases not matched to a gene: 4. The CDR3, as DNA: TGTGCCAGCAGGGAAGACAGGGGTGGCTACACCTTC. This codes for CASREDRGGYTF.

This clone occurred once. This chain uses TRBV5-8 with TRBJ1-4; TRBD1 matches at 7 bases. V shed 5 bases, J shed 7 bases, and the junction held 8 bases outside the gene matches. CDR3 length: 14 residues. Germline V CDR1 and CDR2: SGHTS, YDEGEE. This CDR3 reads CASRKTGTGEKLFF. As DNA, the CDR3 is TGTGCCAGCAGGAAGACAGGGACGGGTGAAAAACTGTTTTTT. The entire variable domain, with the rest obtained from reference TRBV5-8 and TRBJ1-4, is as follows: EAGVTQSPTHLIKTRGQQATLRCSPISGHTSVYWYQQALGLGLQFLLWYDEGEERNRGNFPPRFSGRQFPNYSSELNVNALELEDSALYLCASRKTGTGEKLFFGSGTQLSVL.

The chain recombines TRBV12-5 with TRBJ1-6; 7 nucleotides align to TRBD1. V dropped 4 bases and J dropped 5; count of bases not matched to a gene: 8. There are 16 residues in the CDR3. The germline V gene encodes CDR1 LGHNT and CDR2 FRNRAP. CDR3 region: CASGSDRAPNNSPLHF. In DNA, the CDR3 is TGTGCTAGTGGTTCAGACAGGGCTCCAAATAATTCACCCCTCCACTTT. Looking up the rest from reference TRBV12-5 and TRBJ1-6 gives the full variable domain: DARVTQTPRHKVTEMGQEVTMRCQPILGHNTVFWYRQTMMQGLELLAYFRNRAPLDDSGMPKDRFSAEMPDATLATLKIQPSEPRDSAVYFCASGSDRAPNNSPLHFGNGTRLTVT.

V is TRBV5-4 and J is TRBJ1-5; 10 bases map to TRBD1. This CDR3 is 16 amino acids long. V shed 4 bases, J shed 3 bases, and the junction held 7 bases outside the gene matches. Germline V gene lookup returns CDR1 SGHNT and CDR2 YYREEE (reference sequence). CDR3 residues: CASSVGTGAYNQPQHF. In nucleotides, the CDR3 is TGTGCCAGCAGCGTTGGGACAGGGGCTTACAATCAGCCCCAGCATTTT.

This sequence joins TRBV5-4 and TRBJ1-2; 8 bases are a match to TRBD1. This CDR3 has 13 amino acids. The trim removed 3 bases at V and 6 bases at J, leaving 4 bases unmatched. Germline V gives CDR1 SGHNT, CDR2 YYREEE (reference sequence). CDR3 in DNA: TGTGCCAGCAGCTCGACAGGGGAGGATGGCTACACCTTC. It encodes CASSSTGEDGYTF.